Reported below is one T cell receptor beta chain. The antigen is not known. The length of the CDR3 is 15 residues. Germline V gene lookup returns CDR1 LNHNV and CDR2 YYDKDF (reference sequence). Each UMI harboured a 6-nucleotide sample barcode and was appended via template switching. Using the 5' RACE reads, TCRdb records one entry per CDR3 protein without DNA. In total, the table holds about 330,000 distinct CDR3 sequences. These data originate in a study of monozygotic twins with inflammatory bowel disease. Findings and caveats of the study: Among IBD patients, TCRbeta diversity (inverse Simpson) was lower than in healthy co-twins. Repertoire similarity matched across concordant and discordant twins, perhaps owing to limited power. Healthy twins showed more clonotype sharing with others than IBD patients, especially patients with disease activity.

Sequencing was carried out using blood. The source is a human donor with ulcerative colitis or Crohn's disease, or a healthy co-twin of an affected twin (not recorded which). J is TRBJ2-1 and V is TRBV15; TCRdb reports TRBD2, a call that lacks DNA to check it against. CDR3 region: CATSRSGGAYNEQFF.